This TCR beta chain was profiled in a study of cytomegalovirus exposure and HLA in healthy donors. The PCR made use of 60 Vbeta and 13 Jbeta primers. This table comes from immunoSEQ multiplex PCR, and its TCRdb copy is limited to in-frame clones, with some not included. This sample has more than 80,000 clones; around nine tenths occur once, and the top ten carry around a tenth. Points from the study as a whole: Later findings reportedly placed an Asian-associated ancestry cluster below the roughly 660-donor mean for N-insertions. Later on, an analysis showed TCR association rates differing by HLA locus, with DRB1 the most and HLA-C the fewest.

In nominal health when sampled, donors likely had unrecorded immune exposures nonetheless. After removal of 6 bases from V and 3 bases from J, the junction contained 8 bases not matched to a gene. Germline CDR1 is SNHLY and CDR2 is FYNNEI. This CDR3 is built from 15 residues. This clone was observed a single time. The target antigen is unknown. Sequenced: PBMCs. The chain uses TRBV2 and TRBJ2-7; 10 bases align to TRBD1. This TCR derives from a man under 40 in good health and CMV-seropositive. The CDR3 sequence is CASRAGTGDNYEQYF. CDR3 DNA sequence: TGTGCCAGCAGGGCCGGGACAGGGGATAACTACGAGCAGTACTTC.